This T cell receptor beta chain was captured in a study of blood T cell repertoires in COVID-19. Trimming at V came to 6 bases and at J to 4 bases, leaving 11 bases not matched to a gene. Germline CDR1 is SGHTA and CDR2 is FQGNSA. This CDR3 is built from 16 residues. Sequencing used immunoSEQ multiplex PCR; TCRdb keeps in-frame clones, though not all of them. The sample carries some 150,000 clones, 85% recorded once. The receptor was derived from a woman between 35 and 50 years old who had recovered from COVID-19. Sequencing used PBMCs or T cells enriched from blood (not recorded which). The chain uses TRBV7-2 and TRBJ2-1; 8 bases are shared with TRBD1. The DNA for the CDR3 is TGTGCCAGCAGACCTCGACAGGGGCACGTTTACAATGAGCAGTTCTTC. Translated, it gives CASRPRQGHVYNEQFF.